This T cell receptor beta chain emerged from a study of regulatory T cells in long-lasting Graves disease. In this sample, this clonotype turned up many times. HTBI primers from iRepertoire and Arm-PCR of CDR3 regions yielded the TCR beta libraries. One entry per CDR3 protein results from TCRdb running MiXCR on the multiplex PCR reads. The table has 400,000 to 500,000 distinct CDR3 sequences, about 22% seen once. Time point indicated: persistent/refractory GD, antithyroid drugs over 5 years with positive TRAb. Making the TCR library involved RNA that had been extracted from PBMCs. The TCR sequence derives from a female donor with Graves disease. Sequences were derived from peripheral blood mononuclear cells (PBMCs), sampled when the disease was refractory, from a patient treated with antithyroid drugs.

In DNA form, the CDR3 reads TGTGCCAGCAACGAAGGGGGAGAGACCCAGTACTTC. The encoded protein is CASNEGGETQYF. The V gene is TRBV28, the J gene TRBJ2-5; D is possibly TRBD1 (6 bases). The CDR3 sequence is 12 residues long. V was cut by 7 bases and J by 4 bases, with 10 bases left in between. Germline CDR1 MDHEN, CDR2 SYDVKM.